This T cell receptor beta chain was observed in a study of T-cell reconstitution after alpha-beta-depleted transplantation in children. Unique molecular identifiers tagged the TCRbeta library. TCRdb re-called the PCR reads with MiXCR, one entry per CDR3 protein. The data hold hundreds of thousands of distinct CDR3 sequences, with 30% to 35% observed a single time. Trimming took 6 bases from V and 4 from J, leaving 20 bases between them. The CDR3 runs 16 residues. Germline V CDR1 and CDR2: SNHLY, FYNNEI. The sequencing here drew on PBMCs from the stem cell graft donor, taken from the stem cell graft. V and J are TRBV2 and TRBJ2-3; D is perhaps TRBD1 (6 bases). This TCR was sampled from a human donor who donated a stem cell graft to a child with aplastic anemia. CDR3 sequence (DNA): TGTGCCAGCAGGGCACAGGGTGGAGGAGGCGCAGATACGCAGTATTTT. Translating it yields CASRAQGGGGADTQYF.